This T cell receptor beta chain was recorded in a study of human T cells and chemical hapten exposure. Study-wide results and limits: Against controls, expanded TCRs gave rise to significantly more large CDR3 similarity clusters.

The time point denotes: pre-sensitization, week 0. The treatment: therapeutic diphenylcyclopropenone sensitization with weekly scalp DPC. This CDR3 contains 15 residues. Germline loops: CDR1 SQVTM, CDR2 ANQGSEA. Trimming cost V 3 bases and J 0 bases; bases outside gene matches: 5. This clonotype was recorded a few times. The antigen is undetermined. TCRdb redid the calling of the RACE reads with MiXCR, one entry per CDR3 protein. The table includes about 51,000 distinct CDR3 sequences, 9.4% detected once. Specimen: whole blood, collected in connection with sensitization to the hapten diphenylcyclopropenone (DPC). This sequence joins TRBV29-1 and TRBJ2-7; 10 nucleotides agree with TRBD1. This receptor was identified in a woman aged 40 to 50 with alopecia areata. Some clones in this sample may be carry-over from other donors' samples. CDR3 sequence: CSVDGQGESSYEQYF. In nucleotides, the CDR3 is TGCAGCGTTGATGGACAGGGGGAGTCCTCCTACGAGCAGTACTTC.